This T cell receptor (beta chain) was recorded in a study of shared clonotypes between healthy human individuals. Study-wide findings and caveats: Few donors limited the genetic and exposure-history diversity represented. Sharing across four donors was highest in naive CD4 (roughly 5%) and lowest in memory CD8 (approximately 0.4%).

Comment on this clone: Its target is not known.

CD45RO-negative cells were positively selected for CCR7, leaving out terminally differentiated effector memory CD45RA+ cells. Profiled with immunoSEQ multiplex PCR; TCRdb holds only in-frame clones, not every one. The repertoire holds under 700,000 clones, with roughly 95% as singletons. The TCR originated in a woman under 40 in good health. The sample taken for sequencing was naive CD8+ T cells sorted from blood.

The chain's CDR3 is CASSRKPGLPQYNEQFF. DNA of the CDR3: TGTGCCAGCAGTAGGAAACCGGGACTACCCCAATACAATGAGCAGTTCTTC. The V and J genes are TRBV27 and TRBJ2-1; 7 bases agree with TRBD2. CDR3 length: 17 residues. Germline V gives CDR1 MNHEY, CDR2 SMNVEV (reference sequence). Unmatched junction bases numbered 14, after V lost 5 bases and J lost 4 bases.